A single T cell receptor beta chain is shown here with its context. Its antigen is not known. Cells stained for CD3, CD4, CD8, CD45RA, CD27 and viability were sorted into four CD45RA/CD27 subsets. These data come from a study of naive and memory T cell subsets. Both TRBC1 and TRBC2 were covered by a beta constant-region primer of two equimolar oligonucleotides. The cDNA 3' end received a ligated single-stranded oligonucleotide carrying the SP2 primer and a 12-nucleotide UMI. TCRdb reprocessed the UMI-ligation and nested PCR reads with MiXCR, giving one entry per CDR3 protein. The data show some 150,000 distinct CDR3 sequences, with approximately 15% seen just once and roughly 0.13% held by the top ten. Germline CDR1 and CDR2: LNHDA and SQIVND (reference sequence). Between the trimmed V and J ends, which lost 6 bases and 2 bases, there was a span of 14 bases. This CDR3 has 14 residues. The study's findings and limits: Each distinct alpha or beta sequence counts as one clonotype.

The source of this sequence is a human donor in good health. Specimen: naive CD4+ T cells from blood. This chain joins TRBV19 and TRBJ2-7, with D tentatively TRBD2 (6 bases). The CDR3 bases are TGTGCCAGTAGCCGTGGCGGGGTTCCCTACGAGCAGTACTTC. This codes for CASSRGGVPYEQYF.